The 20 T cell receptor beta chains below all came from one sample that was sequenced in a study of T cells in Graves' hyperthyroidism and ophthalmopathy. Researchers amplified the TCR beta CDR3 regions from RNA transcripts. When the TCR CDR3 underwent first-round RT-PCR, the HTBI primer set was used. Each CDR3 protein is one row after TCRdb ran MiXCR on the multiplex PCR reads. Of approximately 400,000 distinct CDR3 sequences listed, 20% to 25% are singletons. The sample comprised blood. These receptors were collected from a man between 50 and 59 years old with Graves' hyperthyroidism.

The gene calls are TRBV5-1 and TRBJ2-5; TRBD2 might be the D (6 bases). V shed 0 bases and J shed 4 bases, with 13 bases lying between them. This CDR3 comprises 15 residues. CDR1 and CDR2 (germline): SGHRS, YFSETQ. In nucleotides, the CDR3 is TGCGCCAGCAGCTTGGGGATGGGAGGAGGAGAGACCCAGTACTTC. Translating gives CASSLGMGGGETQYF.

The rearrangement uses TRBV11-2 and TRBJ1-1, with 8 nucleotides matching TRBD1. J gave up 5 bases and V 5 bases, and 19 bases lay outside the gene matches. In germline, CDR1 is SGHAT, CDR2 FQNNGV. The CDR3 covers 18 residues. The CDR3 bases are TGTGCCAGCAGCCCGAGGGCACCCCAGGGGGCACGAGCGACTGAAGCTTTCTTT. Protein sequence: CASSPRAPQGARATEAFF.

The J gene is TRBJ2-5, the V gene TRBV11-2; D gene unclear. CDR3 length: 13 residues. The germline V and J ends were trimmed by 6 bases and 5 bases, with 13 bases remaining between them. Germline CDR1 reads SGHAT; CDR2 reads FQNNGV. In DNA form, the CDR3 reads TGTGCCAGCAGGTATTCGCAACGGGAGACCCAGTACTTC. Protein product: CASRYSQRETQYF.

This clonotype was counted only a few times. The chain carries TRBV7-2 and TRBJ1-1; no clear D. The CDR3 has 16 residues. Trimming removed 1 base from V and 3 bases from J, with 15 bases in between. Germline V gene data show CDR1 as SGHTA and CDR2 as FQGNSA. The CDR3 sequence: CASSLVFGSLYTEAFF. The CDR3 bases are TGTGCCAGCAGCTTAGTTTTTGGGTCTTTGTACACTGAAGCTTTCTTT.

On this clonotype: This may come from a read error, since a much larger clone is one base off. The V and J genes are TRBV20-1 and TRBJ1-1; TRBD1 might be the D (5 bases). The germline gives CDR1 DFQATT, CDR2 SNEGSKA (reference sequence). The CDR3 length is 12 residues. The DNA of the CDR3 is TGCAGTGCTAGTGGGGGAAACACTGAAGATTTCTTT. This encodes CSASGGNTEDFF.

The chain couples TRBV7-3 to TRBJ2-1; 12 bases agree with TRBD2. CDR3 length: 19 amino acids. The V and J ends lost 5 bases and 3 bases, in that order; junction bases with no gene match: 14. From germline, CDR1 is SGHTA and CDR2 FQGTGA. The CDR3 loop reads CASSQRLAGEMFGYNEQFF. CDR3 DNA sequence: TGTGCCAGCAGCCAGAGACTAGCGGGAGAGATGTTTGGCTACAATGAGCAGTTCTTC. The whole variable domain, remainder taken from reference TRBV7-3 and TRBJ2-1, is GAGVSQTPSNKVTEKGKYVELRCDPISGHTALYWYRQSLGQGPEFLIYFQGTGAADDSGLPNDRFFAVRPEGSVSTLKIQRTERGDSAVYLCASSQRLAGEMFGYNEQFFGPGTRLTVL.

The sample holds many counts of this clonotype. This chain joins TRBV7-8 and TRBJ2-7; D tentatively fits TRBD1 or TRBD2 (5 bases each). The CDR3 runs to 17 residues. The V gene lost 1 base and the J gene lost 2 bases, with 18 bases spanning the gap. Looked up from germline, CDR1 is SGHVS and CDR2 is FQNEAQ. Written as DNA, the CDR3 is TGTGCCAGCAGCTTAGGGGGGAAGGGTCCCCCTACCTACGAGCAGTACTTC. Protein sequence: CASSLGGKGPPTYEQYF.

The rearrangement links TRBV11-2 to TRBJ2-7; TRBD2 might be the D (6 bases). CDR3 length: 15 amino acids. Trimming pared 0 bases from V and 0 bases from J, leaving 9 bases between. The germline gives CDR1 SGHAT, CDR2 FQNNGV. This CDR3 is CASSLDVGLSYEQYF. The CDR3 nucleotides read TGTGCCAGCAGCTTAGATGTGGGACTCTCCTACGAGCAGTACTTC.

The chain links TRBV5-6 to TRBJ1-5; perhaps TRBD1 as D (5 bases). The germline gives CDR1 SGHDT, CDR2 YYEEEE. The CDR3 runs to 16 residues. Trimming stripped 0 bases from V and 2 bases from J, with 12 bases between. The CDR3 sequence is CASSLGRGWGNQPQHF. The CDR3 DNA follows: TGTGCCAGCAGCTTGGGGCGGGGCTGGGGCAATCAGCCCCAGCATTTT.

This clonotype was observed many times. V and J are TRBV10-3 and TRBJ2-1, with 8 nucleotides matching TRBD1. The CDR3 has 19 amino acids. The germline V gene encodes CDR1 ENHRY and CDR2 SYGVKD. Germline trimming cut 3 bases from V and 1 base from J; bases unmatched to any gene: 14. CDR3 sequence: CAISDRAGGSRGSYNEQFF. The DNA of the CDR3 is TGTGCCATCAGTGATCGGGCAGGGGGCAGCAGGGGATCCTACAATGAGCAGTTCTTC.

This rearrangement joins TRBV5-1 to TRBJ2-1, with D possibly matching TRBD2 (6 bases). The CDR3 consists of 14 residues. Trimming pared 2 bases from V and 9 bases from J, leaving 15 bases between. Germline CDR1 and CDR2: SGHRS and YFSETQ. CDR3 DNA: TGCGCCAGCAGCTTAGGGACCACCGGGGGTGAGCAGTTCTTC. Translation: CASSLGTTGGEQFF.

This clonotype appeared once. V is TRBV10-3 and J is TRBJ2-7, with D tentatively TRBD1 or TRBD2 (6 bases each). CDR3 size: 14 residues. CDR1 and CDR2 (germline): ENHRY, SYGVKD. V lost 3 bases and J 3 bases, leaving 12 bases between the germline ends. CDR3 residues: CAISDAGEVYEQYF. CDR3 sequence (DNA): TGTGCCATCAGTGACGCAGGGGAGGTCTACGAGCAGTACTTC.

This clonotype was seen ten or more times. CDR3 amino acids: CASSLGFAGTVQYF. CDR3 DNA: TGTGCCAGCAGCTTAGGTTTCGCGGGGACAGTTCAGTACTTC. This chain links TRBV7-2 with TRBJ2-4; possible D gene TRBD1, 7 bases. The germline V and J ends were trimmed by 1 base and 11 bases, with 15 bases remaining between them. The CDR3 totals 14 residues. Germline V gives CDR1 SGHTA, CDR2 FQGNSA.

This clonotype was found a few times. The rearrangement joins TRBV7-9 to TRBJ2-7; the match to TRBD1 covers 9 bases. Losses at the gene ends were 5 bases for V and 3 bases for J; bases not matched to a gene: 8. Looked up from germline, CDR1 is SEHNR and CDR2 is FQNEAQ (reference sequence). The CDR3 runs to 15 residues. CDR3 protein: CASSPTGGNIYEQYF. The CDR3 DNA sequence: TGTGCCAGCAGCCCCACAGGGGGCAATATCTACGAGCAGTACTTC.

This clonotype showed up many times. The chain is built from TRBV20-1 and TRBJ2-1; weak D call: TRBD1 (6 bases). The germline V gene has CDR1 DFQATT and CDR2 SNEGSKA (reference sequence). V lost 3 bases and J lost 2, with 14 bases in between. This CDR3 is 15 amino acids long. CDR3 protein: CSARVLQGPYNEQFF. The CDR3 coding sequence is TGCAGTGCTAGGGTTTTACAGGGCCCCTACAATGAGCAGTTCTTC.

This clonotype was seen repeatedly, ten times or more. This chain links TRBV12-3 or TRBV12-4 with TRBJ2-5; 15 bases match TRBD2. The CDR3 is made up of 16 amino acids. Trimming cost V 5 bases and J 3 bases; bases outside gene matches: 4. CDR3 sequence: CASSAGTSGGKETQYF. For the CDR3, the DNA is TGTGCCAGCAGTGCCGGGACTAGCGGGGGGAAAGAGACCCAGTACTTC.

The V gene is TRBV7-2, the J gene TRBJ1-6; D call uncertain. There are 13 residues in the CDR3. Trimming took off 1 base at V and 9 bases at J, with 7 bases between the two ends. Per the germline V gene, CDR1 is SGHTA and CDR2 is FQGNSA. CDR3 DNA: TGTGCCAGCAGCTTAGACGATTTTTCACCCCTCCACTTT. Its translation: CASSLDDFSPLHF.

In its sample, this clonotype was seen many times. This chain joins TRBV28 and TRBJ1-2, with D perhaps TRBD1 (6 bases). The CDR3 has 14 amino acids. The germline V gene encodes CDR1 MDHEN and CDR2 SYDVKM. Trimming removed 7 bases at V and 0 bases at J, with 12 bases between. This chain's CDR3 is CASTPGATNYGYTF. The CDR3 bases are TGTGCCAGCACCCCGGGGGCGACTAACTATGGCTACACCTTC.

To note about this clonotype: A much larger clone lies a single base off, so this may be a read error. The chain has TRBV7-3 and TRBJ2-3; 10 bases map to TRBD2. The length of the CDR3 is 16 residues. Germline V lookup: CDR1 SGHTA, CDR2 FQGTGA. CDR3 residues: CVSSTTTSGTSDTQYF. The CDR3 coding sequence is TGTGTCAGCAGCACAACAACTAGCGGGACTTCAGATACGCAGTATTTT.

The chain links TRBV19 to TRBJ1-6; D is unresolved. The V and J ends lost 7 bases and 7 bases respectively, with 8 bases between them. Germline V gene lookup returns CDR1 LNHDA and CDR2 SQIVND (reference sequence). CDR3 length: 12 residues. This CDR3 is CASNLRNSPLHF. In nucleotides, the CDR3 is TGTGCCAGTAATTTAAGGAATTCACCCCTCCACTTT.